This T cell receptor beta chain was recovered during a study of T-cell memory formation after mild COVID-19. Using its own MiXCR run on the 5' RACE reads, TCRdb lists one record per CDR3 protein. This table holds around 200,000 distinct CDR3 sequences, over 9.5% found once. Trimming removed 5 bases at V and 0 bases at J, with 14 bases between. Germline CDR1 reads SGHTA; CDR2 reads FQGNSA. This CDR3 has 16 residues. This clonotype was sampled from a man aged 18 to 35 who had mild COVID-19 (a few samples of this study predate the infection). Cell type and time point are not known. The specimen was PBMCs or a T cell subset sorted from them (not recorded which). The V and J genes are TRBV7-2 and TRBJ1-5; possibly TRBD1 for D (6 bases). This chain's CDR3 is CASSADSRYSNQPQHF. The CDR3 nucleotides read TGTGCCAGCAGCGCGGACAGTAGGTATAGCAATCAGCCCCAGCATTTT.